This T cell receptor (beta chain) comes out of a study of neoadjuvant anti-PD-1 for oral cavity cancer. Germline V gene lookup returns CDR1 PRHDT and CDR2 FYEKMQ (reference sequence). This CDR3 spans 16 amino acids. V was clipped by 5 bases and J by 2 bases, with 18 bases between them. The sample's time point: after neoadjuvant nivolumab, at surgical resection. Assay: immunoSEQ multiplex PCR; the TCRdb copy retains only in-frame clones and omits some. Here the sample spans over 13,000 clones, just under 75% being singletons. Sample: PBMCs, taken after nivolumab (anti-PD-1) treatment. The V call is TRBV13, the J call TRBJ1-2, with D uncertain. This TCR came from a person between 35 and 79 years old with oral cavity squamous cell carcinoma. Written as DNA, the CDR3 is TGTGCCAGCAGCCCCCCCGTCGTTGATGACAACTATGGCTACACCTTC. It specifies CASSPPVVDDNYGYTF.